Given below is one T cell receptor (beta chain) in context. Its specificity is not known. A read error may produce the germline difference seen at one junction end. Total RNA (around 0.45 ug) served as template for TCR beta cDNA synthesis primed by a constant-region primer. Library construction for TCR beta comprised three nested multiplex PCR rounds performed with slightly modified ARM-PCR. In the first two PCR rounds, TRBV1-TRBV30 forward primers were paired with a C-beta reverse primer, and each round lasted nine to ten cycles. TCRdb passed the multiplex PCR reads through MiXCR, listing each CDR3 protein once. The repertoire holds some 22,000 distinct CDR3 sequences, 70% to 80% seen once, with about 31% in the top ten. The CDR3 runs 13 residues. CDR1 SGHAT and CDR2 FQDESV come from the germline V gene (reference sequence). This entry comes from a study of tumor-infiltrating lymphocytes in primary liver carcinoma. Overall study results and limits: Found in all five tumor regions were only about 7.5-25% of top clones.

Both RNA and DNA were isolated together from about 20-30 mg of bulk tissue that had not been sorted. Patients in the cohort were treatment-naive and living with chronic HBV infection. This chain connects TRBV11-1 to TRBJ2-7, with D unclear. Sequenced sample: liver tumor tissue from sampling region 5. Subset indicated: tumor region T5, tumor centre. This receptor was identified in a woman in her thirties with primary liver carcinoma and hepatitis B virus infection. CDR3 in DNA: TGTGCCAGCAGCTATGGATACCTCTGCGAGCAATACTTC. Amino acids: CASSYGYLCEQYF.